Presented here are 24 T cell receptor beta chains from one specimen sequenced in a study of beta chain features in type 1 diabetes. Study-level results: The study found moderately but significantly shorter TCRB CDR3s in all four CD4+ subsets of Type 1 diabetes patients.

Expressed TCRB transcripts were sequenced because the isolated RNA had all been reverse transcribed beforehand. Sequencing was performed with immunoSEQ multiplex PCR; in TCRdb, only in-frame clones are kept and a portion is missing. The repertoire includes 130,000 or so clones, roughly 10% of them detected once, and 0.65% to 0.75% sits in the top ten. Antigen specificity for these receptors is unknown. The material sequenced was central memory CD4+ T cells from blood. These receptor sequences come from a young man with type 1 diabetes.

V gene TRBV28 combines with J gene TRBJ2-7; D is unresolved. CDR3 size: 12 residues. The V end lost 4 bases, the J end lost 5 bases, and 9 bases lay between the germline ends. Germline loops: CDR1 MDHEN, CDR2 SYDVKM. CDR3 DNA: TGTGCCAGCAGTTCAGCGAGTAACGAGCAGTACTTC. It specifies CASSSASNEQYF.

The V gene is TRBV4-3, the J gene TRBJ1-5, with a tentative D call TRBD1 (5 bases). V lost 0 bases, J lost 7 bases, and 10 bases lay in between. The CDR3 spans 14 residues. The germline CDR1 and CDR2 sequences are LGHNA and YSLEER. The CDR3 reads CASSQDVGGQPQHF. CDR3 sequence (DNA): TGCGCCAGCAGCCAAGACGTGGGGGGACAGCCCCAGCATTTT.

The table lists this clone with a few counts. The genes are TRBV5-4 and TRBJ2-7, with D possibly matching TRBD1 (6 bases). V shed 4 bases and J shed 2 bases, with 13 bases lying between them. Per the germline V gene, CDR1 is SGHNT and CDR2 is YYREEE (reference sequence). The CDR3 spans 14 residues. The CDR3 sequence is CASSSPQGTYEQYF. CDR3 nucleotides: TGTGCCAGCAGCAGTCCACAGGGCACCTACGAGCAGTACTTC.

This clone was observed a few times. The chain is built from TRBV7-2 and TRBJ1-2; maybe TRBD1 (6 bases). This CDR3 comprises 14 residues. Germline loops: CDR1 SGHTA, CDR2 FQGNSA. The V and J ends lost 0 bases and 4 bases respectively, with 9 bases between them. CDR3 nucleotides: TGTGCCAGCAGCTTAGCAGGGGGAGTCTATGGCTACACCTTC. It yields the protein CASSLAGGVYGYTF.

This clone was seen a handful of times. Germline is not matched at one junction end, which may reflect a read error. The gene calls are TRBV5-1 and TRBJ2-1; D unresolved. The CDR3 runs 15 residues. Germline lookup yields CDR1 SGHRS and CDR2 YFSETQ. CDR3 sequence reads: CASNLGPGRNNEQFF. CDR3 bases: TGCGCCAGCAACTTGGGCCCAGGAAGAAACAATGAGCAGTTCTTC.

This clone was recorded a few times. This chain links TRBV23-1 with TRBJ1-5, with D perhaps matching TRBD1 (6 bases). TRBV23-1 is sorted into the ORF group, with uncertain function. Trimming pared 6 bases from V and 2 bases from J, leaving 11 bases between. This CDR3 comprises 14 residues. The CDR3 protein is CASRPQGCNQPQHF. The CDR3 DNA reads as TGCGCCAGCAGGCCCCAGGGGTGCAATCAGCCCCAGCATTTT.

This clone was detected only a few times. This chain connects TRBV10-2 to TRBJ1-6; 12 bases are a match to TRBD1. The germline V gene encodes CDR1 WSHSY and CDR2 SAAADI. CDR3 length equals 15 residues. The junction had 11 bases not matched to a gene; V was cut back by 10 bases and J by 10 bases. CDR3 sequence reads: CAIKMGQGAESPLHF. The DNA of the CDR3 is TGCGCCATCAAGATGGGACAGGGGGCCGAATCACCCCTCCACTTT.

This clone was found many times. The V and J genes are TRBV28 and TRBJ1-1, with D perhaps matching TRBD1 (5 bases). Germline assignment: CDR1 MDHEN and CDR2 SYDVKM. V was clipped by 8 bases and J by 0 bases, with 10 bases between them. This CDR3 has 13 amino acids. In DNA, the CDR3 is TGTGCCAGCTGGGGCCTCCTGAACACTGAAGCTTTCTTT. It specifies CASWGLLNTEAFF.

A few counts support this clone. The V and J genes are TRBV10-3 and TRBJ2-7; D is undetermined. This CDR3 has 17 residues. The germline V gene encodes CDR1 ENHRY and CDR2 SYGVKD. V dropped 4 bases and J dropped 1 base, with 20 bases sitting between them. The CDR3 region is CAISVVARPTRSYEQYF. In nucleotides, the CDR3 is TGTGCCATCAGTGTTGTAGCTCGCCCCACGAGGTCCTACGAGCAGTACTTC.

In its sample, this clone was seen a few times. This chain connects TRBV6-6 to TRBJ2-7; possibly TRBD2 for D (7 bases). CDR1 and CDR2 (germline): MNHNY, SVGAGI (reference sequence). The V end was cut by 5 bases, the J end by 0 bases, with 14 bases between. This CDR3 has 15 residues. For the CDR3, the DNA is TGTGCCAGCAGTAATGGGGGGGCGAGCTCCTACGAGCAGTACTTC. Residues: CASSNGGASSYEQYF.

The chain carries TRBV27 and TRBJ2-3; 8 positions match TRBD1. The V gene's germline CDR1 is MNHEY and CDR2 SMNVEV (reference sequence). The length of the CDR3 is 13 residues. V lost 6 bases to trimming and J lost 7 bases; unmatched junction nucleotides: 6. DNA of the CDR3: TGTGCCAGCAGGACAGGGGATAAGTATACGCAGTATTTT. It is translated as CASRTGDKYTQYF.

This clone was seen more than once but under ten times. The chain employs TRBV7-9 and TRBJ1-6; TRBD1 agrees at 8 bases. This CDR3 is 14 amino acids long. Germline V gene data show CDR1 as SEHNR and CDR2 as FQNEAQ (reference sequence). With V trimmed by 8 bases and J by 7 bases, 7 bases remained unmatched. CDR3 nucleotide sequence: TGTGCCAGCCTTCAGCAGGGGGCCAATTCACCCCTCCACTTT. Translation: CASLQQGANSPLHF.

The V call is TRBV7-3, the J call TRBJ2-2, with D tentatively TRBD2 (6 bases). Germline V gives CDR1 SGHTA, CDR2 FQGTGA. The CDR3 covers 15 residues. Trimming took 5 bases from V and 5 from J, leaving 15 bases between them. In DNA, the CDR3 is TGTGCCAGCAGCCTTTTGCGGGGAGAAACCGGGGAGCTGTTTTTT. Its protein is CASSLLRGETGELFF.

This chain connects TRBV5-1 to TRBJ2-4; 8 nucleotides align to TRBD1. The CDR3 runs to 15 residues. V lost 6 bases, J lost 6 bases, and 11 bases stayed unmatched. The germline CDR1 and CDR2 sequences are SGHRS and YFSETQ. CDR3 DNA: TGCGCCAGCACCCCATTAGGGACAGGTATAAACATTCAGTACTTC. Translation gives CASTPLGTGINIQYF.

This sequence joins TRBV5-4 and TRBJ2-7; D remains unclear. Trimming shortened V by 2 bases and J by 1 base, and 10 bases separated the two germline ends. Germline values: CDR1 SGHNT, CDR2 YYREEE (reference sequence). This CDR3 has 14 residues. The CDR3 protein is CASSLPDSSYEQYF. The CDR3 nucleotides read TGTGCCAGCAGCTTACCCGACTCGTCCTACGAGCAGTACTTC.

This clone was counted a few times. The chain joins TRBV4-1 to TRBJ1-5; possible D gene TRBD1, 6 bases. The CDR3 is made up of 15 amino acids. Per the germline V gene, CDR1 is MGHRA and CDR2 is YSYEKL. Trimming removed 3 bases from V and 5 bases from J, with 14 bases in between. The CDR3 sequence is CASSHVQGPYQPQHF. CDR3 nucleotides: TGCGCCAGCAGCCATGTACAGGGTCCCTATCAGCCCCAGCATTTT.

V usage is TRBV30 and J usage is TRBJ1-2; D is unresolved. The germline V gene encodes CDR1 GTSNPN and CDR2 SVGIG (reference sequence). The CDR3 contains 14 residues. Trimming took off 3 bases at V and 7 bases at J, with 18 bases between the two ends. CDR3 sequence (DNA): TGTGCCTGGAGGGACTCTTCGAAATGGGGTGGCTACACCTTC. This translates into CAWRDSSKWGGYTF.

This chain links TRBV5-1 with TRBJ2-1, with TRBD2 identical over 14 bases. After removal of 3 bases from V and 0 bases from J, the junction contained 8 bases not matched to a gene. This CDR3 region has 19 residues. Looked up from germline, CDR1 is SGHRS and CDR2 is YFSETQ. CDR3 residues: CASSYGTSGGLSSYNEQFF. The CDR3 DNA reads as TGCGCCAGCAGCTACGGGACTAGCGGGGGACTGAGCTCCTACAATGAGCAGTTCTTC.

This clone was found a few times. The chain joins TRBV2 to TRBJ1-5; tentative D call: TRBD1 (5 bases). Per germline, CDR1 SNHLY and CDR2 FYNNEI. CDR3 length: 15 residues. Trimming took 1 base from V and 0 from J, leaving 7 bases between them. The CDR3 nucleotides read TGTGCCAGCAGTGAAGGCAGGGCTAGCAATCAGCCCCAGCATTTT. Translated: CASSEGRASNQPQHF.

Concerning this clone itself: The sample carries other DNA sequences with the same CDR3. The V gene is TRBV2, the J gene TRBJ2-1, with D possibly TRBD2 on 5 matching bases. The CDR3 extends over 14 amino acids. Trimming pared 3 bases from V and 2 bases from J, leaving 8 bases between. Germline CDR1 reads SNHLY; CDR2 reads FYNNEI. DNA of the CDR3: TGTGCCAGCAGTGATCCGGGGACCTACAATGAGCAGTTCTTC. This translates into CASSDPGTYNEQFF.

This clone was seen more than once but under ten times. The V gene is TRBV19, the J gene TRBJ2-6, with TRBD1 matching 8 bases. Germline assignment: CDR1 LNHDA and CDR2 SQIVND (reference sequence). Unmatched junction bases numbered 6, after V lost 5 bases and J lost 0 bases. The CDR3 contains 17 residues. CDR3: CASSPWTGSSGANVLTF. CDR3 nucleotides: TGTGCCAGTAGTCCCTGGACAGGGAGCTCTGGGGCCAACGTCCTGACTTTC.

The chain employs TRBV6-6 and TRBJ2-5, with a possible D match to TRBD1 (8 bases). Trimming cost V 6 bases and J 4 bases, with 21 bases left between them. This CDR3 has 16 residues. In germline, CDR1 is MNHNY, CDR2 SVGAGI (reference sequence). CDR3 nucleotide sequence: TGTGCCAGCAGACCTTCGACAGGGGAGGGAGGAGAGACCCAGTACTTC. Amino acids: CASRPSTGEGGETQYF.

This chain links TRBV7-3 with TRBJ2-2, with 9 positions matching TRBD2. V shed 4 bases, J shed 1 base, and the junction held 4 bases outside the gene matches. Germline lookup yields CDR1 SGHTA and CDR2 FQGTGA. The CDR3 contains 16 residues. CDR3: CASSSILAGNTGELFF. The CDR3 bases are TGTGCCAGCAGCTCGATACTAGCGGGGAACACCGGGGAGCTGTTTTTT. Together with reference TRBV7-3 and TRBJ2-2, the CDR3 gives the full variable domain: GAGVSQTPSNKVTEKGKYVELRCDPISGHTALYWYRQSLGQGPEFLIYFQGTGAADDSGLPNDRFFAVRPEGSVSTLKIQRTERGDSAVYLCASSSILAGNTGELFFGEGSRLTVL.

As for this clone: Other DNA sequences in this specimen translate into the identical CDR3. V and J are TRBV7-8 and TRBJ2-1, with 7 positions matching TRBD2. Germline V gene data show CDR1 as SGHVS and CDR2 as FQNEAQ. The CDR3 consists of 13 residues. V lost 4 bases and J lost 7; bases outside the gene matches: 4. This CDR3 reads CASSSERGNEQFF. The CDR3 DNA follows: TGTGCCAGCAGCTCCGAGCGGGGAAATGAGCAGTTCTTC.